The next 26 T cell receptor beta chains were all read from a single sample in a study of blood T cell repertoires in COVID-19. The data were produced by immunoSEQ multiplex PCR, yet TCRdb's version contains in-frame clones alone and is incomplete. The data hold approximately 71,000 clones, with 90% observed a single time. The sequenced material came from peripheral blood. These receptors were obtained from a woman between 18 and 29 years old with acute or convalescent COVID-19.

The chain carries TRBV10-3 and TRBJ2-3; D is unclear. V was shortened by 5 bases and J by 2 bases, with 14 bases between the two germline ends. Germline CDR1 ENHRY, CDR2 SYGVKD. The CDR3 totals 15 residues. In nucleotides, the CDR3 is TGTGCCATCAGTCCATCGGGTTTATCCACAGATACGCAGTATTTT. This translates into CAISPSGLSTDTQYF.

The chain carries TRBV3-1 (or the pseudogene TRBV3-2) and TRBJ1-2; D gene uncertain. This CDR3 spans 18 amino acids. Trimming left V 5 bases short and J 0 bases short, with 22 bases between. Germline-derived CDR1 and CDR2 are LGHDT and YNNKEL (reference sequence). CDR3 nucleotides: TGTGCCAGCAGCTCAAAGGCGGACTTCGCTTTCACTAACTATGGCTACACCTTC. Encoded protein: CASSSKADFAFTNYGYTF.

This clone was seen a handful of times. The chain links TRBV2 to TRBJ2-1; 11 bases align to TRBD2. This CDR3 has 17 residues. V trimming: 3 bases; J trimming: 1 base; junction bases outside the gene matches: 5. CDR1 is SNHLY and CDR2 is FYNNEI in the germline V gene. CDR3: CASSDDTSGGSYNEQFF. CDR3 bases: TGTGCCAGCAGTGACGATACTAGCGGGGGATCCTACAATGAGCAGTTCTTC.

CDR3 DNA: TGTGCCTGGAGTCAGGGGGCAATTAATTCACCCCTCCACTTT. Translation gives CAWSQGAINSPLHF. The chain employs TRBV30 and TRBJ1-6; 8 positions agree with TRBD1. Germline values: CDR1 GTSNPN, CDR2 SVGIG (reference sequence). The CDR3 is 14 amino acids. V shed 2 bases and J 6 bases; nucleotides not matched to a gene: 3.

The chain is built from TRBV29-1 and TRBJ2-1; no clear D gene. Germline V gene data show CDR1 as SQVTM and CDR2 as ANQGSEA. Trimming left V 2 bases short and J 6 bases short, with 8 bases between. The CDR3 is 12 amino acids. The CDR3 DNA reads TGCAGCGTTGAAAACAGAGTCAATGAGCAGTTCTTC. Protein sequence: CSVENRVNEQFF.

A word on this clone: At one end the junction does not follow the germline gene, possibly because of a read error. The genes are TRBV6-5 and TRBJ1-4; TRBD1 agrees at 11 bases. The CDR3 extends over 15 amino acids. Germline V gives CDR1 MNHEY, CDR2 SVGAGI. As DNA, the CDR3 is TGTGCCAGCAGTTCGGGACAGGGGGAAAATGCAAAACTGTTTTTT. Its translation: CASSSGQGENAKLFF.

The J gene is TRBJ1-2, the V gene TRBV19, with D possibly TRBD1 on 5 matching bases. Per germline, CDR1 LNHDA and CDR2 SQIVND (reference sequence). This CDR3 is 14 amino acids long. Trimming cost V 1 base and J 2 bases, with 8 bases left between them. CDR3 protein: CASSIASGNYGYTF. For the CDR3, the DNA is TGTGCCAGTAGTATAGCCTCAGGGAACTATGGCTACACCTTC.

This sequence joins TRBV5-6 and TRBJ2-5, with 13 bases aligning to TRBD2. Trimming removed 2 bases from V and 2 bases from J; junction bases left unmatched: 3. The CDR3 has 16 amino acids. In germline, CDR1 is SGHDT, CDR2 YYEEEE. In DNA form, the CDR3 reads TGTGCCAGCAGCTTACTAGCGGGGGGGCCACAAGAGACCCAGTACTTC. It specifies CASSLLAGGPQETQYF.

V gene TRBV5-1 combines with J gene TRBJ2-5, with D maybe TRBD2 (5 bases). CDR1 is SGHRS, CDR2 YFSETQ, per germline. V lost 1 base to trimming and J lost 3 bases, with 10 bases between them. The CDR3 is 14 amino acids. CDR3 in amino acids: CASSLFPGEETQYF. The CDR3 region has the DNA TGCGCCAGCAGCTTGTTCCCCGGGGAAGAGACCCAGTACTTC.

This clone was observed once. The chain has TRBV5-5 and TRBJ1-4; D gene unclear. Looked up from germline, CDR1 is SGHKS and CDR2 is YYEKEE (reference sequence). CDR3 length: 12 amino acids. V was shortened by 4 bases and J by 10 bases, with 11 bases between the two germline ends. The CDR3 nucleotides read TGTGCCAGCAGCCGTGGCGGAGGAAAACTGTTTTTT. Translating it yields CASSRGGGKLFF.

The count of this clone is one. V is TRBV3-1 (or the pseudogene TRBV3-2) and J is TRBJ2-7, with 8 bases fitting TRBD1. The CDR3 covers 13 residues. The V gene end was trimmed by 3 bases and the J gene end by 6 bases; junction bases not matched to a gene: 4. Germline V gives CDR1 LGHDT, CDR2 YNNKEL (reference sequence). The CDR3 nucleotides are TGTGCCAGCAGCCATGGGACAGGTGGCGAGCAGTACTTC. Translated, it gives CASSHGTGGEQYF.

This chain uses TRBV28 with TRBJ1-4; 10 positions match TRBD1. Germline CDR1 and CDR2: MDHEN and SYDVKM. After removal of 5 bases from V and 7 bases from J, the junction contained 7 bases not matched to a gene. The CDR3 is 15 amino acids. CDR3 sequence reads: CASSPDRGLTEKLFF. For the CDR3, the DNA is TGTGCCAGCAGTCCTGACAGGGGGCTCACTGAAAAACTGTTTTTT.

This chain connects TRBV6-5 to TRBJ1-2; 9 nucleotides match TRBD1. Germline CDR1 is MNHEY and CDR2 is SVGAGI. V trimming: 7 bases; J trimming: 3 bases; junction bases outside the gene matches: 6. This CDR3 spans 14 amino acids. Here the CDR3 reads CASKLDRGDYGYTF. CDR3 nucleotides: TGTGCCAGCAAACTGGACAGGGGCGACTATGGCTACACCTTC.

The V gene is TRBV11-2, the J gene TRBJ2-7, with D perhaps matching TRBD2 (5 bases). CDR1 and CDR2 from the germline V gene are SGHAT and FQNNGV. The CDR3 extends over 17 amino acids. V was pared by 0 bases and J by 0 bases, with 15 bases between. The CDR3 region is CASSLEGFGGRSYEQYF. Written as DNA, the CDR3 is TGTGCCAGCAGCTTAGAGGGGTTCGGCGGGCGCTCCTACGAGCAGTACTTC.

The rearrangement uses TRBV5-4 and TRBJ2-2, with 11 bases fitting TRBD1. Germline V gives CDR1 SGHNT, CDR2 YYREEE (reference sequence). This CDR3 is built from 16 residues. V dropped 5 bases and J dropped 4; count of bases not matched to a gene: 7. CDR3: CASSRRTGGLTGELFF. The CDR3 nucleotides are TGTGCCAGCAGTCGTCGGACAGGGGGCCTCACCGGGGAGCTGTTTTTT.

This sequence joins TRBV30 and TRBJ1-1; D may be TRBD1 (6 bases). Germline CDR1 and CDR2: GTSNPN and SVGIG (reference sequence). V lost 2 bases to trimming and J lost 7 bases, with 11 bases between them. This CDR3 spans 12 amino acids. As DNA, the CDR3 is TGTGCCTGGAGTACAGGGAGCAGTGAAGCTTTCTTT. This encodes CAWSTGSSEAFF.

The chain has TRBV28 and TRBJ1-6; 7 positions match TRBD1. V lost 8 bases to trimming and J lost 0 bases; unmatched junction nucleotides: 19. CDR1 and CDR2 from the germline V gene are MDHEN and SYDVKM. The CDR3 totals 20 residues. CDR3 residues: CASSLLTGPTPSSYNSPLHF. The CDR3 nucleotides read TGTGCCAGCTCCCTTCTGACAGGGCCCACCCCAAGCTCCTATAATTCACCCCTCCACTTT.

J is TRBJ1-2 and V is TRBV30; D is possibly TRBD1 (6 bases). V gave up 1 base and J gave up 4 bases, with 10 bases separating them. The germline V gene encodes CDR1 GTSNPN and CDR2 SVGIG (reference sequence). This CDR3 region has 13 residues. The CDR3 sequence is CAWSGGLSYGYTF. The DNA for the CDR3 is TGTGCCTGGAGTGGGGGGCTTAGCTATGGCTACACCTTC.

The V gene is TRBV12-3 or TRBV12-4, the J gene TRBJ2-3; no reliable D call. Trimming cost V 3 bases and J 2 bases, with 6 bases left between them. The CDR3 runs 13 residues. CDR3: CASSFTYTDTQYF. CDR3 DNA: TGTGCCAGCAGTTTCACATACACAGATACGCAGTATTTT.

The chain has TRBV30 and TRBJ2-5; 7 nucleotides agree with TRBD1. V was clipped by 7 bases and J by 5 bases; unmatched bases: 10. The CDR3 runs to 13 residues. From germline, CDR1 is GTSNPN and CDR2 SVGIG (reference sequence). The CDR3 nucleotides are TGTGCCTTTACCACAGGGGCGGCGGAGACCCAGTACTTC. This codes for CAFTTGAAETQYF.

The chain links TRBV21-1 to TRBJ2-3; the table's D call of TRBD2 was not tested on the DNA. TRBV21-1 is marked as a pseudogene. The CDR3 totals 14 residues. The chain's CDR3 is CAQPPQTSTDTQYF. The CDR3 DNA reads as TGTGCCCAACCCCCCCAGACTAGCACAGATACGCAGTATTTT.

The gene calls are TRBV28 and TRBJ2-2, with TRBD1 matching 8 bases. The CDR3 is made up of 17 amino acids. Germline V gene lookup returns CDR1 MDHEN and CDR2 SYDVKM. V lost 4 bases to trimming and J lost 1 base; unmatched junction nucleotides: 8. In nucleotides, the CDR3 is TGTGCCAGCAGTTCGTACAGGGGGAGAAAGAACACCGGGGAGCTGTTTTTT. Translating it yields CASSSYRGRKNTGELFF.

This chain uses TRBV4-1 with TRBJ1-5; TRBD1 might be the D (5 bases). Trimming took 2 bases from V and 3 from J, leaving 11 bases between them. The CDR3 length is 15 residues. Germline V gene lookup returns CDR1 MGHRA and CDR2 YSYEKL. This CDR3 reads CASSQMAGNNQPQHF. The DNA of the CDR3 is TGCGCCAGCAGCCAAATGGCAGGGAACAATCAGCCCCAGCATTTT.

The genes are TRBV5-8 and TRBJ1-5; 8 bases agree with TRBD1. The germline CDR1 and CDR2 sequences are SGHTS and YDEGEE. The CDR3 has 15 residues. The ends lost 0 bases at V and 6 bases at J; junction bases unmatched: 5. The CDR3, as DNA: TGTGCCAGCAGCTTGGGACAGGGGTCAAGTCAGCCCCAGCATTTT. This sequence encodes CASSLGQGSSQPQHF.

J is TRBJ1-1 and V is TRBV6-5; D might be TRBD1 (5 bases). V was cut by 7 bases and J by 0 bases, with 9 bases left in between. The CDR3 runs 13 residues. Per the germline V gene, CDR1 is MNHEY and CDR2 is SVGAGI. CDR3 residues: CASKGIMNTEAFF. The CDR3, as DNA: TGTGCCAGCAAGGGGATCATGAACACTGAAGCTTTCTTT.

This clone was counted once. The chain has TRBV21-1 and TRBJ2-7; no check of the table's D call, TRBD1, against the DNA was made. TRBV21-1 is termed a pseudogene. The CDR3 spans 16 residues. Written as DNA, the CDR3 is TGTGCCAGCAGTGGTGTCGGGGACAGGGAGCTTTACGAGCAGTACTTC. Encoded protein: CASSGVGDRELYEQYF.